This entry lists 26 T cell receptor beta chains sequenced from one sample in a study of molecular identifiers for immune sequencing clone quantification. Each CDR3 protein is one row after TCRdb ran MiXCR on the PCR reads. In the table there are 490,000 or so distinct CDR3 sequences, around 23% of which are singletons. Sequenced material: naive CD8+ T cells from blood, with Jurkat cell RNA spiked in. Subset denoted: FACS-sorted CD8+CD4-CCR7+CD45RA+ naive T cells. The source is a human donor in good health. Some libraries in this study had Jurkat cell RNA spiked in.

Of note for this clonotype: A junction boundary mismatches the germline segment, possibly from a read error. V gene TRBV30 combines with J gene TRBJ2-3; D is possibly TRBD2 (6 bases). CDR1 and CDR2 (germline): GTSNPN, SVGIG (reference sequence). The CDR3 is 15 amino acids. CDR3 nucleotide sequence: TGTGCCTGGAGTCTGACCAGCGGGCCCGGAGATACGCGGTATTTT. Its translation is CAWSLTSGPGDTRYF.

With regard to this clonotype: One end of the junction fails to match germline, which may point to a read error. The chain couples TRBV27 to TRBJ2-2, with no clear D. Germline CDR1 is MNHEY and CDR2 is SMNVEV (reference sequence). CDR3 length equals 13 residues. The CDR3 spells CASSFGNPGELFF. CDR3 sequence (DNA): TGTGCCAGCAGTTTTGGGAACCCCGGGGAGCTGTTTTTT.

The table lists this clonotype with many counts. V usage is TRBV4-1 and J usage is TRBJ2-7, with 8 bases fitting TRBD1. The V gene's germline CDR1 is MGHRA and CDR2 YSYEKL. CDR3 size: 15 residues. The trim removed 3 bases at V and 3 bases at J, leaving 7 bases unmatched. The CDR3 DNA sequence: TGCGCCAGCAGCCAGTCGACAGGGGCCCTCTACGAGCAGTACTTC. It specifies CASSQSTGALYEQYF.

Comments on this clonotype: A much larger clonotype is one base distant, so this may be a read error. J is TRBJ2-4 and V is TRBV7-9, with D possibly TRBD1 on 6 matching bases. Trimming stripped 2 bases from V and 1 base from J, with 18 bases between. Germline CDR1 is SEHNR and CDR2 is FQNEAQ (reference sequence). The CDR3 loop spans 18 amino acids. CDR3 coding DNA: TGTGCCAGCAGCTTAAACAGGGAAGGGGTGCCGGCCAAAAACATTCAGTACTTC. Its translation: CASSLNREGVPAKNIQYF.

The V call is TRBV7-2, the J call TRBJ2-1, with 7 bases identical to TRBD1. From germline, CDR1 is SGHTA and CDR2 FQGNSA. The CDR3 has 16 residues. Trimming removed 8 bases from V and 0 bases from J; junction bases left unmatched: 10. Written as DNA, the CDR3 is TGTGCCAGCGGCCACAGGGGTTATAGCTCCTACAATGAGCAGTTCTTC. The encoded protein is CASGHRGYSSYNEQFF. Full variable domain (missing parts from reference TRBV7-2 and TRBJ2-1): GAGVSQSPSNKVTEKGKDVELRCDPISGHTALYWYRQSLGQGLEFLIYFQGNSAPDKSGLPSDRFSAERTGGSVSTLTIQRTQQEDSAVYLCASGHRGYSSYNEQFFGPGTRLTVL.

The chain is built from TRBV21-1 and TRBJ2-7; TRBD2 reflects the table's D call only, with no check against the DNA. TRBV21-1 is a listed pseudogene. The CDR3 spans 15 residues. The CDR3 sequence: CASSKVEGPLSEQYF. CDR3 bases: TGTGCCAGCAGCAAAGTCGAGGGACCTCTGAGCGAGCAGTACTTC.

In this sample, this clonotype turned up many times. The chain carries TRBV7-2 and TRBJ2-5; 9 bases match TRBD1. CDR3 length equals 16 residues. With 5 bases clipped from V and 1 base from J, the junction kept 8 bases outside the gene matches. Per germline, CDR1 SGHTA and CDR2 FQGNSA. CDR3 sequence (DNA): TGTGCCAGCAGCCCCGTAGGACAGGGGCTCCAAGAGACCCAGTACTTC. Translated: CASSPVGQGLQETQYF.

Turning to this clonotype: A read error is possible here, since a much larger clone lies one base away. Here the CDR3 DNA reads TGTGCCAGCAGCTTTGGAAATAACGAGCAGTACTTC. Protein sequence: CASSFGNNEQYF. The chain uses TRBV5-6 and TRBJ2-7; the D is unclear. Trimming shortened V by 2 bases and J by 5 bases, and 8 bases separated the two germline ends. CDR1 and CDR2 from the germline V gene are SGHDT and YYEEEE. The CDR3 is 12 amino acids. Variable domain in full (rest from reference TRBV5-6 and TRBJ2-7): DAGVTQSPTHLIKTRGQQVTLRCSPKSGHDTVSWYQQALGQGPQFIFQYYEEEERQRGNFPDRFSGHQFPNYSSELNVNALLLGDSALYLCASSFGNNEQYFGPGTRLTVT.

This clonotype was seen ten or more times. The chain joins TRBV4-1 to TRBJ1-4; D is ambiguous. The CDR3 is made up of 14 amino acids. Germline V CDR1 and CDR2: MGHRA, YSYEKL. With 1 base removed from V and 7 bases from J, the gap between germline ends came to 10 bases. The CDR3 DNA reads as TGCGCCAGCAGCCAAGTAAGAGGTGGTGAAAAACTGTTTTTT. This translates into CASSQVRGGEKLFF.

CDR3 amino acids: CASSGGLQGAEETQYF. The DNA for the CDR3 is TGTGCCAGCTCCGGGGGTCTCCAGGGGGCCGAAGAGACCCAGTACTTC. The chain joins TRBV18 to TRBJ2-5; 8 nucleotides align to TRBD1. The CDR3 covers 16 residues. Germline V gene data show CDR1 as KGHSH and CDR2 as LQKENI. The V segment lost 6 bases and the J segment 3 bases; nucleotides outside the gene matches: 12.

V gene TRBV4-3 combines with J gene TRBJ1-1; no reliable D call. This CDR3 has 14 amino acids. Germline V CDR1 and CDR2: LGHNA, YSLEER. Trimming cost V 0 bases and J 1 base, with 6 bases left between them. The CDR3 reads CASSQDGPNTEAFF. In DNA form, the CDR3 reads TGCGCCAGCAGCCAAGATGGACCGAACACTGAAGCTTTCTTT.

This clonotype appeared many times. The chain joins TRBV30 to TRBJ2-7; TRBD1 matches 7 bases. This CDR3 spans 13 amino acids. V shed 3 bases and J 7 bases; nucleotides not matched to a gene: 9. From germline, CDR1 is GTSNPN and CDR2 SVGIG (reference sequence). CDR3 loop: CAWSRSWTGEQYF. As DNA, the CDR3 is TGTGCCTGGAGCCGGAGTTGGACAGGAGAGCAGTACTTC.

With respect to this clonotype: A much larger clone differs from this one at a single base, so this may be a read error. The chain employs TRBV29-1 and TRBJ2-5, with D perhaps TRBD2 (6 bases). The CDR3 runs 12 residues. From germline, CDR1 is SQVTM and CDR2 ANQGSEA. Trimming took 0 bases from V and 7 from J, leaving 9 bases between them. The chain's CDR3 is CSVEDMGGTQYF. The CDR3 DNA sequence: TGCAGCGTTGAAGACATGGGAGGGACCCAGTACTTC.

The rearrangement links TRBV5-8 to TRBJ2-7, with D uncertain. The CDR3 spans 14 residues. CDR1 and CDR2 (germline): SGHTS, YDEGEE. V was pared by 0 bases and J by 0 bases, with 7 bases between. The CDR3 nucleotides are TGTGCCAGCAGCTTGGATCCAAACTCCTACGAGCAGTACTTC. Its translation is CASSLDPNSYEQYF.

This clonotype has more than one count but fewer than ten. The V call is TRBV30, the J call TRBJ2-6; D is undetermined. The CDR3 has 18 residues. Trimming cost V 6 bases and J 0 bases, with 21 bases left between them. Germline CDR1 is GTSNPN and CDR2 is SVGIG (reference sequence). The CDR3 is CACCPAAAPFSGANVLTF. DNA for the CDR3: TGTGCCTGTTGTCCCGCGGCAGCCCCCTTCTCTGGGGCCAACGTCCTGACTTTC.

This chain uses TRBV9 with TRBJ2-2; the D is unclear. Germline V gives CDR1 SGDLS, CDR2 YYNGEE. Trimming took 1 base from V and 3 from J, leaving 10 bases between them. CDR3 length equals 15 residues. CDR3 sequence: CASSVLDGYTGELFF. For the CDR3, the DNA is TGTGCCAGCAGCGTACTGGACGGTTACACCGGGGAGCTGTTTTTT.

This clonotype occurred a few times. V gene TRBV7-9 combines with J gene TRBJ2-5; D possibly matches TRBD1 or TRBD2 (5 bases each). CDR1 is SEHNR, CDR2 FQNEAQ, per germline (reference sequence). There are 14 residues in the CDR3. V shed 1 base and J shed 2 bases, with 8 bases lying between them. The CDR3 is CASSLGWGQETQYF. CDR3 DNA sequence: TGTGCCAGCAGCTTAGGGTGGGGGCAAGAGACCCAGTACTTC.

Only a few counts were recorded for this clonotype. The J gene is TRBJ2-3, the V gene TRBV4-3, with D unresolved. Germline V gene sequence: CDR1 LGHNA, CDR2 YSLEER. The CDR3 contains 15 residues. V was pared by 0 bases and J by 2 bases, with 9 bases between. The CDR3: CASSQDRSYTDTQYF. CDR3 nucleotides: TGCGCCAGCAGCCAAGATCGGTCCTACACAGATACGCAGTATTTT.

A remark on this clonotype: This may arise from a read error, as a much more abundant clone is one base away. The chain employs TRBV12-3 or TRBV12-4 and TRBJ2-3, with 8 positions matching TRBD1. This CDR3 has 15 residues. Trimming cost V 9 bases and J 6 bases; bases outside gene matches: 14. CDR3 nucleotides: TGTGCCAGAAACCGGTACGACAGGGGTAATGATACGCAGTATTTT. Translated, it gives CARNRYDRGNDTQYF.

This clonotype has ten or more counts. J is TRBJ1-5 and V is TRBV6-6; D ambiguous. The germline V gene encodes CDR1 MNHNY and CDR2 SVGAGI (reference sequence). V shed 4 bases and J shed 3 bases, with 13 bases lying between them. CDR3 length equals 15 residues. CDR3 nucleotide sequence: TGTGCCAGCAGTTTGGGTCACCAAAACAATCAGCCCCAGCATTTT. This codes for CASSLGHQNNQPQHF.

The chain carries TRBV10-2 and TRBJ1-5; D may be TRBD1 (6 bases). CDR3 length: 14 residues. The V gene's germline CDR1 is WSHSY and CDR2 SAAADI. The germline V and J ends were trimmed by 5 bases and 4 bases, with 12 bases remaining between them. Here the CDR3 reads CASSLGQRNQPQHF. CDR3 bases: TGCGCCAGCAGTCTTGGACAGAGAAATCAGCCCCAGCATTTT.

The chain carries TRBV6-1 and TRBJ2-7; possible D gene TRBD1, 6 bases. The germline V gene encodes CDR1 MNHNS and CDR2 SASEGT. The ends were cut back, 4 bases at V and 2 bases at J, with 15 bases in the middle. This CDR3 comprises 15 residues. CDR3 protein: CASSARNRAAYEQYF. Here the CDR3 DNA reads TGTGCCAGCAGTGCCCGAAACAGGGCGGCCTACGAGCAGTACTTC.

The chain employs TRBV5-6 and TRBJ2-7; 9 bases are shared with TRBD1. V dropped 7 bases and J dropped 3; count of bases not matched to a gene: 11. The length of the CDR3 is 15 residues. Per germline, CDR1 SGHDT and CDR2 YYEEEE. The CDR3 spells CASRAPGQGIYEQYF. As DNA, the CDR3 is TGTGCCAGCCGTGCCCCGGGACAGGGTATCTACGAGCAGTACTTC.

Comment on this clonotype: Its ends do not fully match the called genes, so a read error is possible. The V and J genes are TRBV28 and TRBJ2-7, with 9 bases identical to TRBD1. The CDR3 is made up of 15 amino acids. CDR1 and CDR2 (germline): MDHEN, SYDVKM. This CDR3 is CVSSSLGTGLYEQYF. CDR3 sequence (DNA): TGTGTCAGCAGCTCCCTCGGGACAGGGTTATACGAGCAGTACTTC. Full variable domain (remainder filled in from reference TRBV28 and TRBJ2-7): DVKVTQSSRYLVKRTGEKVFLECVQDMDHENMFWYRQDPGLGLRLIYFSYDVKMKEKGDIPEGYSVSREKKERFSLILESASTNQTSMYLCVSSSLGTGLYEQYFGPGTRLTVT.

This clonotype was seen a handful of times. The CDR3 bases are TGTGCCAGCAGTTTGATCGGGGTCGGGCAGCCCCAGCATTTT. Its protein is CASSLIGVGQPQHF. The rearrangement links TRBV27 to TRBJ1-5; D is unresolved. Trimming took 3 bases from V and 7 from J, leaving 13 bases between them. Germline CDR1 and CDR2: MNHEY and SMNVEV (reference sequence). CDR3 length: 14 residues.

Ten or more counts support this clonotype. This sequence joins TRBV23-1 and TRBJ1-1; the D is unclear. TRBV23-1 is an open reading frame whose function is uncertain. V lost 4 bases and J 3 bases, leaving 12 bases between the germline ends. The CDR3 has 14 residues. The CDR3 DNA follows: TGCGCCAGCAGTCCTCCCAAATGGGACACTGAAGCTTTCTTT. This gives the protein CASSPPKWDTEAFF.